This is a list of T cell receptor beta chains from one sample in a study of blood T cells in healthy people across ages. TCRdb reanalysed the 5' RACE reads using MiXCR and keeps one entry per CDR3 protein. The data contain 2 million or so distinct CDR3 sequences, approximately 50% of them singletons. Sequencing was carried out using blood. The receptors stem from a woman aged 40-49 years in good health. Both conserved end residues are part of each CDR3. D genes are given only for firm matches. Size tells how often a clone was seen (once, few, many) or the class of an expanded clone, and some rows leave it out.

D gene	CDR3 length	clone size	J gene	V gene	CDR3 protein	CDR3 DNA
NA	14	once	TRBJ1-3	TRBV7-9	CASSATSLGNTIYF	TGTGCCAGCAGCGCGACAAGCTTGGGAAACACCATATATTTT
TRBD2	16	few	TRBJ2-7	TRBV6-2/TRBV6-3	CASSRTSGVPSYEQYF	TGTGCCAGCAGCCGGACTAGCGGGGTTCCATCCTACGAGCAGTACTTC
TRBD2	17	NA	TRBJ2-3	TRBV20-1	CSAKAPMTSGRTDTQYF	TGCAGTGCTAAAGCGCCCATGACTAGCGGGCGCACAGATACGCAGTATTTT
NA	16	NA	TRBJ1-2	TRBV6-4	CASSDSGSGNLYGYTF	TGTGCCAGCAGTGACTCGGGTTCAGGGAACCTCTATGGCTACACCTTC
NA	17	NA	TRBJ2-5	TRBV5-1	CASSLFVGGAKEETQYF	TGCGCCAGCAGCTTGTTCGTGGGAGGAGCTAAGGAGGAGACCCAGTACTTC
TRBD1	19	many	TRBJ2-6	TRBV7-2	CASSLASGQGVSGANVLTF	TGTGCCAGCAGCTTAGCTTCGGGACAGGGGGTTTCTGGGGCCAACGTCCTGACTTTC
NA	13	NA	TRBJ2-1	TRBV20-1	CSARGKSYNEQFF	TGCAGTGCTAGAGGGAAGTCCTACAATGAGCAGTTCTTC
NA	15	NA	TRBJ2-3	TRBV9	CASSVAGTVPDTQYF	TGTGCCAGCAGCGTAGCGGGAACTGTCCCAGATACGCAGTATTTT
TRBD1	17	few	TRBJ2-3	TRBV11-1	CASSGPRDRGLENTQYF	TGTGCCAGCAGCGGTCCCCGCGACAGGGGGCTAGAAAATACGCAGTATTTT
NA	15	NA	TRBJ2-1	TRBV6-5	CASSYSGPTCNEQFF	TGTGCCAGCAGTTATTCAGGGCCCACCTGCAATGAGCAGTTCTTC
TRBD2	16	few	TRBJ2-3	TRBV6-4	CASSPGTSGGAYTQYF	TGTGCCAGCAGCCCCGGGACTAGCGGGGGGGCCTATACGCAGTATTTT
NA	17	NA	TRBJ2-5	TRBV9	CASSVGLGGATYNEQYF	TGTGCCAGCAGCGTAGGGCTTGGGGGGGCAACCTACAATGAGCAGTACTTC
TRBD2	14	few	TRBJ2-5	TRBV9	CASSVHSGGETQYF	TGTGCCAGCAGCGTACATAGCGGGGGAGAGACCCAGTACTTC
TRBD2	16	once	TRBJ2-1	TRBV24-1	CATSDWGLAAYNEQFF	TGTGCCACCAGTGACTGGGGACTAGCGGCCTACAATGAGCAGTTCTTC
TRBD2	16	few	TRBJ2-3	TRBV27	CASSSRGEGGTDTQYF	TGTGCCAGCAGTTCGCGTGGGGAGGGTGGCACAGATACGCAGTATTTT
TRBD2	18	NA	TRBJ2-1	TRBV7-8	CASSLKSRLAGGYNEQFF	TGTGCCAGCAGCTTAAAATCCAGACTAGCGGGGGGGTACAATGAGCAGTTCTTC
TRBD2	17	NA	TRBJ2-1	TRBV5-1	CASSLATSGGARNEQFF	TGCGCCAGCAGCTTGGCGACTAGCGGGGGGGCCCGCAATGAGCAGTTCTTC
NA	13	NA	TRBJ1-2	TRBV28	CASFEGRIYGYTF	TGTGCCAGCTTCGAAGGTCGTATCTATGGCTACACCTTC
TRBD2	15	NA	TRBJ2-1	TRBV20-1	CSAGRTSGGRNEQFF	TGCAGTGCGGGGAGGACTAGCGGGGGGAGGAATGAGCAGTTCTTC
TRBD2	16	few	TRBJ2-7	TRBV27	CASSTLTSGGPYEQYF	TGTGCCAGCAGTACCCTAACTAGCGGGGGACCCTACGAGCAGTACTTC
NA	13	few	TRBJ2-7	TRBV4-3	CASSQAPGHEQYF	TGCGCCAGCAGCCAAGCACCAGGCCACGAGCAGTACTTC
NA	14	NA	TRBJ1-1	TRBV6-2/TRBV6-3	CASSYRARWTEAFF	TGTGCCAGCAGTTACAGGGCCCGATGGACTGAAGCTTTCTTT
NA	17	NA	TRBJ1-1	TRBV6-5	CASSYFSQLVSGTEAFF	TGTGCCAGCAGTTACTTTTCCCAACTTGTCTCGGGCACTGAAGCTTTCTTT
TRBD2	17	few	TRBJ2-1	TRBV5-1	CASSSEPSGGLYNEQFF	TGCGCCAGCAGCTCCGAACCGAGCGGGGGCCTCTACAATGAGCAGTTCTTC
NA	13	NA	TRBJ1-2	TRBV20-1	CSAREWSTYGYTF	TGCAGTGCTAGAGAATGGAGTACCTATGGCTACACCTTC
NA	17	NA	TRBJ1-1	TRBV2	CASRSGAGGVRNTEAFF	TGTGCCAGCAGGTCCGGTGCGGGGGGGGTCCGGAACACTGAAGCTTTCTTT